Listed below are T cell receptor beta chains from one sample, sequenced in a study of blood T cell repertoires in COVID-19. Sequencing used immunoSEQ multiplex PCR; TCRdb keeps in-frame clones, though not all of them. The sample consists of a few hundred thousand clones, 92% of them appearing once. The source material was PBMCs or T cells enriched from blood (not recorded which). Receptor source: a woman aged 30 to 39 who had recovered from COVID-19. Both conserved end residues are part of each CDR3. The D gene is left open where the match is weak. For some rows the clone size is stated as once, few or many, or as a class when expanded; others skip it.

once	TRBV6-2/TRBV6-3	TRBD2	TRBJ2-1	TGTGCCAGCAGTTCAACCGGGACTAGCGGGCGGGAGCAGTTCTTC	CASSSTGTSGREQFF
once	TRBV19	NA	TRBJ2-1	TGTGCCAGTAGCAGGGCAGGGGACCCTTACAATGAGCAGTTCTTC	CASSRAGDPYNEQFF
once	TRBV30	NA	TRBJ2-7	TGTGCCTGGAGTGTCGCGGGTTCCTCGAGGCAGTACTTC	CAWSVAGSSRQYF
NA	TRBV3-1/TRBV3-2	TRBD2	TRBJ2-1	TGTGCCAGCAGCCAAGATCTTTCGGGAGGACGGGTTAAGTTCTTC	CASSQDLSGGRVKFF
NA	TRBV4-1	NA	TRBJ2-7	TGCGCCAGCAGCCAAAATATGGGGGGACAGTACGAGCAGTACTTC	CASSQNMGGQYEQYF
NA	TRBV5-1	NA	TRBJ2-2	TGCGCCAGCAGTTATAACACAGCTTTCGACACCGGGGAGCTGTTTTTT	CASSYNTAFDTGELFF
NA	TRBV10-3	NA	TRBJ1-1	TGTGCCATCAGCAATCCTAGAGGGAGACATACGAACACTGAAGCTTTCTTT	CAISNPRGRHTNTEAFF
NA	TRBV2	NA	TRBJ2-7	TGTGCCAGCCGGTCCCTCCACGAGCAGTACTTC	CASRSLHEQYF
NA	TRBV7-6	NA	TRBJ2-5	TGTGCCAGCAGCCCAAGGACAACCCAAGAGACCCAGTACTTC	CASSPRTTQETQYF
NA	TRBV10-3	TRBD1	TRBJ2-1	TGTGCCATCAGAGGACAGGGCACTACACACTCCTACAATGAGCAGTTCTTC	CAIRGQGTTHSYNEQFF
NA	TRBV11-3	NA	TRBJ2-1	TGTGCCAGCAGCTTAGAGGGCGGGACAGTATACAATGAGCAGTTCTTC	CASSLEGGTVYNEQFF
NA	TRBV27	TRBD2	TRBJ2-7	TGTGCCAGCAGTCCCGAAACCGGGACTAGCGGTTACGAGCAGTACTTC	CASSPETGTSGYEQYF
NA	TRBV20-1	NA	TRBJ1-2	TGCCGGCGAGGGTATGGCTACACCTTC	CRRGYGYTF
NA	TRBV18	TRBD1	TRBJ1-1	TGTGCCAGCTCACCACCGAACAGGGGTTGGGGTGAAGCTTTCTTT	CASSPPNRGWGEAFF
NA	TRBV11-1	TRBD1	TRBJ2-4	TGTGCCAGCAGTATGGGACAGGGGAACATTCAGTACTTC	CASSMGQGNIQYF
NA	TRBV6-4	TRBD1	TRBJ1-5	TGTGCCAGCAGTGACGACAGGGCAACACGCAATCAGCCCCAGCATTTT	CASSDDRATRNQPQHF